This TCR beta chain was sequenced during a study of shared clonotypes between healthy human individuals. Method: immunoSEQ multiplex PCR; TCRdb's copy keeps in-frame clones and lacks some. There are over a million clones in the sample; approximately 68% occur only once, and 1.5% lies in the top ten. Germline V CDR1 and CDR2: SGDLS, YYNGEE. This CDR3 contains 15 residues. V lost 5 bases to trimming and J lost 7 bases; unmatched junction nucleotides: 11. Sequencing was performed on memory CD4+ T cells sorted from blood. Subset reported: CD45RA-negative fraction. The J gene is TRBJ2-7, the V gene TRBV9; 11 bases align to TRBD2. The sequence was collected from a young man in good health. CDR3 sequence (DNA): TGTGCCAGCAGTTCGACGGGACTAGCGGAGACTGAGCAGTACTTC. This gives the protein CASSSTGLAETEQYF.